The text below deals with one T cell receptor (beta chain). This entry belongs to a study of blood T cell repertoires in COVID-19. Whole-study context: Collection of acute and convalescent COVID-19 samples took place in the United States, Italy and Spain.

V shed 3 bases and J 8 bases; nucleotides not matched to a gene: 7. Germline V gene data show CDR1 as MDHEN and CDR2 as SYDVKM. CDR3 size: 15 residues. Participant age was roughly 18 to 89 years, and participants resided in around 24 US areas. Recovered status applied to Cohort 3 donors who had two consecutive negative PCRs. It also applied to those with clearance or with symptom resolution. Per the authors' pipeline: Amplified reference gene primers provided the basis for estimating nucleated cell counts. Assay used: immunoSEQ multiplex PCR; TCRdb lists only in-frame clones, some missing. The DNA gave D and trimming, while V, J and clone size come from that table. The table includes about 280,000 clones, about 90% detected once.

The sequenced sample was PBMCs or T cells enriched from blood (not recorded which). The rearrangement links TRBV28 to TRBJ1-2; 12 positions match TRBD1. The receptor was derived from a woman aged 55-70 years who had recovered from COVID-19. The CDR3 nucleotides are TGTGCCAGCAGTTTGGCGGGACAGGGGGCGTTGGGCTACACCTTC. This translates into CASSLAGQGALGYTF.